A single sample is the source of the 32 T cell receptor beta chains below, sequenced in a study of T cell responses to AZD1222 COVID-19 vaccine. Method: immunoSEQ multiplex PCR; TCRdb's copy keeps in-frame clones and lacks some. The sample holds some 170,000 clones, about 87% seen once. Sequences were derived from peripheral blood, sampled 28 days after the second dose of the MenACWY control vaccine. The receptors come from an adult who received the MenACWY meningococcal vaccine as a control.

This clone is a singleton in its sample. V usage is TRBV10-3 and J usage is TRBJ1-6; D possibly corresponds to TRBD1 (6 bases). Looked up from germline, CDR1 is ENHRY and CDR2 is SYGVKD. This CDR3 has 14 residues. Trimming left V 6 bases short and J 9 bases short, with 15 bases between. CDR3 sequence reads: CAIRMGQGASPLHF. The CDR3 DNA is TGTGCCATCAGGATGGGACAAGGAGCTTCACCCCTCCACTTT.

This clone was recorded a few times. The V gene is TRBV5-1, the J gene TRBJ1-5; D is ambiguous. Germline V lookup: CDR1 SGHRS, CDR2 YFSETQ. The CDR3 extends over 13 amino acids. The V gene lost 0 bases and the J gene lost 0 bases, with 1 base spanning the gap. In DNA form, the CDR3 reads TGCGCCAGCAGCTTGGATAGCAATCAGCCCCAGCATTTT. Its protein product is CASSLDSNQPQHF.

This clone has a single count. This chain connects TRBV24-1 to TRBJ2-1, with 10 bases matching TRBD2. The J segment lost 7 bases and the V segment lost 10 bases, leaving 6 bases of the junction unmatched. The CDR3 runs 13 residues. From germline, CDR1 is KGHDR and CDR2 SFDVKD. CDR3 in DNA: TGTGCCACTGGGACTAGCGAGAAGAATGAGCAGTTCTTC. Encoded protein: CATGTSEKNEQFF.

V and J are TRBV15 and TRBJ2-3; tentatively, D is TRBD2 (5 bases). CDR1 is LNHNV, CDR2 YYDKDF, per germline (reference sequence). Trimming left V 1 base short and J 14 bases short, with 16 bases between. The CDR3 is 13 amino acids. CDR3 residues: CATSRVGDSRVYF. CDR3 nucleotide sequence: TGTGCCACCAGCAGAGTTGGCGATTCGAGGGTGTATTTT.

CDR3 sequence reads: CASSLYSGGTDTQYF. CDR3 coding DNA: TGTGCCAGCAGTTTATATAGCGGGGGCACAGATACGCAGTATTTT. The rearrangement uses TRBV27 and TRBJ2-3, with 8 nucleotides matching TRBD2. The CDR3 loop spans 15 amino acids. Germline V gene sequence: CDR1 MNHEY, CDR2 SMNVEV (reference sequence). J was trimmed by 1 base and V by 1 base; bases with no gene match: 1.

CDR3 coding DNA: TGTGCCAGCAGTTCCCCGGGACAGATACAAGAGACCCAGTACTTC. Translating gives CASSSPGQIQETQYF. V is TRBV28 and J is TRBJ2-5, with 7 bases aligning to TRBD1. Germline-derived CDR1 and CDR2 are MDHEN and SYDVKM. J lost 2 bases, V lost 4 bases, and 7 bases had no gene match. The CDR3 spans 15 residues.

The CDR3 nucleotides are TGTGCCACCAGTGGTCTCGGGGGGGGAGGGAACACTGAAGCTTTCTTT. Its translation: CATSGLGGGGNTEAFF. The chain carries TRBV24-1 and TRBJ1-1; D may be TRBD1 (5 bases). The V end was cut by 5 bases, the J end by 1 base, with 16 bases between. Germline CDR1 KGHDR, CDR2 SFDVKD. The CDR3 spans 16 residues.

DNA of the CDR3: TGTGCCAGCAGTTCATTAGCTAACTATGGCTACACCTTC. Translated: CASSSLANYGYTF. The genes are TRBV12-3 or TRBV12-4 and TRBJ1-2; D is unclear. This CDR3 is 13 amino acids long. Trimming stripped 4 bases from V and 0 bases from J, with 6 bases between.

V is TRBV27 and J is TRBJ1-1; D gene ambiguous. V gave up 6 bases and J gave up 1 base, with 9 bases separating them. The CDR3 runs to 13 residues. Germline V gene sequence: CDR1 MNHEY, CDR2 SMNVEV (reference sequence). This chain's CDR3 is CASRNRRNTEAFF. The DNA of the CDR3 is TGTGCCAGCAGAAATAGGAGGAACACTGAAGCTTTCTTT.

The chain is built from TRBV6-5 and TRBJ2-7; 10 nucleotides align to TRBD1. The V gene end was trimmed by 4 bases and the J gene end by 5 bases; junction bases not matched to a gene: 5. Germline values: CDR1 MNHEY, CDR2 SVGAGI. The CDR3 is 14 residues long. CDR3 in amino acids: CASSWTGTGDEQYF. CDR3 bases: TGTGCCAGCAGTTGGACCGGGACAGGGGACGAGCAGTACTTC.

The chain employs TRBV7-8 and TRBJ1-2; the D gene is possibly TRBD1 (6 bases). Trimming took off 5 bases at V and 4 bases at J, with 14 bases between the two ends. The CDR3 has 14 amino acids. CDR1 is SGHVS, CDR2 FQNEAQ, per germline. DNA for the CDR3: TGTGCCAGCAGCCCCGTCCAGGGGTCCTATGGCTACACCTTC. As protein: CASSPVQGSYGYTF.

The rearrangement uses TRBV7-2 and TRBJ2-7; D possibly uses TRBD1 or TRBD2 (5 bases each). CDR3 length equals 15 residues. Between the trimmed V and J ends, which lost 3 bases and 2 bases, there was a span of 14 bases. Germline V gives CDR1 SGHTA, CDR2 FQGNSA. CDR3 sequence (DNA): TGTGCCAGCAGCTTTGTAAGGGACCGGCCCTACGAGCAGTACTTC. Translation gives CASSFVRDRPYEQYF.

The J gene is TRBJ2-1, the V gene TRBV24-1, with 8 bases identical to TRBD2. V lost 4 bases and J lost 0; bases outside the gene matches: 7. Germline CDR1 reads KGHDR; CDR2 reads SFDVKD. CDR3 length: 17 residues. The CDR3 nucleotides read TGTGCCACCAGTGACTTGATAAGCGGGGGCTCCTACAATGAGCAGTTCTTC. It translates to CATSDLISGGSYNEQFF.

The genes are TRBV24-1 and TRBJ2-5; tentatively, D is TRBD1 (5 bases). Deletions cut 7 bases from V and 3 bases from J, with 17 bases between. The germline CDR1 and CDR2 sequences are KGHDR and SFDVKD. This CDR3 has 15 amino acids. The CDR3 DNA is TGTGCCACCAGCCCTGCAGACAGACGCAAAGAGACCCAGTACTTC. Protein sequence: CATSPADRRKETQYF.

The chain combines TRBV6-5 with TRBJ2-7, with TRBD2 identical over 7 bases. Per the germline V gene, CDR1 is MNHEY and CDR2 is SVGAGI. The CDR3 length is 14 residues. The junction had 5 bases not matched to a gene; V was cut back by 2 bases and J by 4 bases. The DNA of the CDR3 is TGTGCCAGCAGTTACCTGCGGGAGCGATACGAGCAGTACTTC. It is translated as CASSYLRERYEQYF.

The rearrangement uses TRBV24-1 and TRBJ2-7, with 8 bases lining up with TRBD1. CDR1 and CDR2 from the germline V gene are KGHDR and SFDVKD. The junction had 4 bases not matched to a gene; V was cut back by 3 bases and J by 4 bases. There are 14 residues in the CDR3. CDR3 DNA sequence: TGTGCCACCAGTGATCCGGACAGGGCTTACGAGCAGTACTTC. Protein product: CATSDPDRAYEQYF.

The chain has TRBV6-2 or TRBV6-3 and TRBJ1-5, with 7 bases fitting TRBD1. V trimming: 1 base; J trimming: 3 bases; junction bases outside the gene matches: 3. This CDR3 has 15 amino acids. Germline assignment: CDR1 MNHEY and CDR2 SVGEGT. The DNA for the CDR3 is TGTGCCAGCAGTTACTGGGACAGAGCCAATCAGCCCCAGCATTTT. Its protein is CASSYWDRANQPQHF.

CDR3 DNA: TGTGCCAGCAGTTGGGGGTGGGTCTCTGGGGCCAACGTCCTGACTTTC. The encoded protein is CASSWGWVSGANVLTF. The chain combines TRBV27 with TRBJ2-6; D may be TRBD1 or TRBD2 (5 bases each). CDR1 is MNHEY and CDR2 is SMNVEV in the germline V gene (reference sequence). Trimming took 4 bases from V and 0 from J, leaving 10 bases between them. The CDR3 sequence is 16 residues long.

The V gene is TRBV30, the J gene TRBJ1-1, with D tentatively TRBD1 (6 bases). The V and J ends lost 2 bases and 5 bases respectively, with 21 bases between them. The CDR3 extends over 16 amino acids. Germline-derived CDR1 and CDR2 are GTSNPN and SVGIG (reference sequence). CDR3 coding DNA: TGTGCCTGGAGTCTCCACCCCCCGGGGGCTGGAACTGAAGCTTTCTTT. It yields the protein CAWSLHPPGAGTEAFF.

This clone showed up just once. V and J are TRBV12-3 or TRBV12-4 and TRBJ1-6, with D perhaps matching TRBD1 (5 bases). The CDR3 loop spans 13 amino acids. V was shortened by 6 bases and J by 6 bases, with 9 bases between the two germline ends. CDR3 amino acids: CASSPQANSPLHF. In nucleotides, the CDR3 is TGTGCCAGCAGCCCACAGGCTAATTCACCCCTCCACTTT.

The chain links TRBV5-1 to TRBJ2-5, with 11 nucleotides matching TRBD2. V shed 3 bases and J 4 bases; nucleotides not matched to a gene: 8. The CDR3 spans 16 residues. The germline V gene has CDR1 SGHRS and CDR2 YFSETQ. The CDR3 DNA is TGCGCCAGCAGCTCAAAACTAGCGGGAGAGGGAGAGACCCAGTACTTC. Amino acids: CASSSKLAGEGETQYF.

The chain uses TRBV6-2 or TRBV6-3 and TRBJ2-7, with D possibly being TRBD1 (6 bases). V lost 5 bases, J lost 12 bases, and 20 bases lay in between. This CDR3 comprises 13 residues. Per the germline V gene, CDR1 is MNHEY and CDR2 is SVGEGT. The CDR3 DNA follows: TGTGCCAGCAGTAACCCTCCCGGGACATTTGGGTACTTC. Translation gives CASSNPPGTFGYF.

The rearrangement links TRBV5-1 to TRBJ1-2, with TRBD1 matching over 7 bases. The germline gives CDR1 SGHRS, CDR2 YFSETQ. The CDR3 runs 16 residues. With V trimmed by 5 bases and J by 0 bases, 10 bases remained unmatched. The CDR3 here is CASSFNPGQTNYGYTF. CDR3 bases: TGCGCCAGCAGTTTTAACCCGGGACAGACTAACTATGGCTACACCTTC.

The chain employs TRBV2 and TRBJ1-1; D is unresolved. The CDR3 spans 14 residues. V shed 6 bases and J shed 1 base, with 12 bases lying between them. CDR1 is SNHLY and CDR2 is FYNNEI in the germline V gene. The CDR3 coding sequence is TGTGCCAGCAGACCCACCAGGACGAACACTGAAGCTTTCTTT. It specifies CASRPTRTNTEAFF. Using reference TRBV2 and TRBJ1-1 for the parts outside the CDR3, the full variable domain is EPEVTQTPSHQVTQMGQEVILRCVPISNHLYFYWYRQILGQKVEFLVSFYNNEISEKSEIFDDQFSVERPDGSNFTLKIRSTKLEDSAMYFCASRPTRTNTEAFFGQGTRLTVV.

In this sample, this clone turned up once. The gene calls are TRBV7-2 and TRBJ2-5, with D perhaps TRBD2 (6 bases). The CDR3 extends over 14 amino acids. The germline CDR1 and CDR2 sequences are SGHTA and FQGNSA. The germline V and J ends were trimmed by 1 base and 5 bases, with 11 bases remaining between them. Written as DNA, the CDR3 is TGTGCCAGCAGCTTAGGTTCGGGGAGGGAGACCCAGTACTTC. Its translation is CASSLGSGRETQYF.

The rearrangement uses TRBV3-1 (or the pseudogene TRBV3-2) and TRBJ1-3; D call uncertain. This CDR3 is 14 amino acids long. The germline gives CDR1 LGHDT, CDR2 YNNKEL (reference sequence). V lost 4 bases to trimming and J lost 0 bases, with 7 bases between them. In DNA, the CDR3 is TGTGCCAGCAGCCTCAGTCCCTCTGGAAACACCATATATTTT. Residues: CASSLSPSGNTIYF.

The J gene is TRBJ2-3, the V gene TRBV7-8; 7 bases are shared with TRBD2. V lost 4 bases and J lost 3; bases outside the gene matches: 7. This CDR3 spans 15 amino acids. In germline, CDR1 is SGHVS, CDR2 FQNEAQ. DNA of the CDR3: TGTGCCAGCAGCTACACCGGACTAGGTACAGATACGCAGTATTTT. It encodes CASSYTGLGTDTQYF.

CDR3 sequence: CASSESTGKQETQYF. Here the CDR3 DNA reads TGCGCCAGCAGTGAGTCGACAGGAAAGCAAGAGACCCAGTACTTC. The V and J genes are TRBV10-1 and TRBJ2-5; TRBD1 might be the D (6 bases). The CDR3 loop spans 15 amino acids. Trimming shortened V by 0 bases and J by 2 bases, and 10 bases separated the two germline ends. Germline CDR1 WNHNN, CDR2 SYGVQD (reference sequence).

The chain couples TRBV6-5 to TRBJ1-2; TRBD1 matches at 7 bases. V trimming: 4 bases; J trimming: 8 bases; junction bases outside the gene matches: 7. Germline CDR1 MNHEY, CDR2 SVGAGI. There are 13 residues in the CDR3. The CDR3: CASSSPGGRGYTF. For the CDR3, the DNA is TGTGCCAGCAGTTCCCCAGGGGGAAGAGGCTACACCTTC.

The rearrangement joins TRBV28 to TRBJ1-1; 7 bases line up with TRBD1. There are 14 residues in the CDR3. Trimming took 11 bases from V and 3 from J; bases not matched to a gene: 12. The V gene's germline CDR1 is MDHEN and CDR2 SYDVKM. CDR3 protein: CAVDTGAGDTEAFF. In DNA, the CDR3 is TGTGCCGTCGACACAGGGGCCGGGGACACTGAAGCTTTCTTT. Based on the CDR3 plus reference TRBV28 and TRBJ1-1, the full variable domain is DVKVTQSSRYLVKRTGEKVFLECVQDMDHENMFWYRQDPGLGLRLIYFSYDVKMKEKGDIPEGYSVSREKKERFSLILESASTNQTSMYLCAVDTGAGDTEAFFGQGTRLTVV.

V is TRBV4-1 and J is TRBJ1-5; D is possibly TRBD1 (5 bases). V was cut by 3 bases and J by 2 bases, with 8 bases left in between. The germline V gene has CDR1 MGHRA and CDR2 YSYEKL. The CDR3 is 14 residues long. The CDR3 is CASSHIGGNQPQHF. In DNA form, the CDR3 reads TGCGCCAGCAGCCACATAGGGGGCAATCAGCCCCAGCATTTT.

The chain is built from TRBV7-8 and TRBJ1-3; 7 bases fit TRBD1. CDR3 size: 15 residues. Per germline, CDR1 SGHVS and CDR2 FQNEAQ. Trimming took 2 bases from V and 4 from J; bases not matched to a gene: 5. CDR3 loop: CASSLIGTEGNTIYF. The CDR3 DNA is TGTGCCAGCAGCTTAATCGGGACAGAGGGAAACACCATATATTTT.